A single sample gave rise to the 31 T cell receptor beta chains below, sequenced in a study (dated by TCRdb to about 2016). Libraries were prepared through RT-PCR. TCRdb records Illumina MiSeq as the sequencer. Starting from the raw public reads, TCRdb applied fastp trimming at Q25, assembled clones with MiXCR and retained in-frame beta chains. Rows with one shared CDR3 protein collapse into an entry with the most common genes and DNA. This sample gives approximately 720,000 distinct CDR3 sequences in total; approximately 14% of them show up just once. The ten largest clones take up around 3.3% of the sample. Source material: memory CD4+ T cells from blood. These receptors were collected from a female donor in good health, serving as a healthy control.

The chain employs TRBV3-1 and TRBJ1-1; D gene unclear. The V and J ends lost 1 base and 0 bases respectively, with 6 bases between them. The CDR3 contains 14 residues. CDR1 and CDR2 (germline): LGHDT, YNNKEL (reference sequence). The CDR3 loop is CASSQAPMNTEAFF. DNA for the CDR3: TGTGCCAGCAGCCAAGCCCCCATGAACACTGAAGCTTTCTTT.

The V call is TRBV6-1, the J call TRBJ2-2, with 10 bases that match TRBD2. Germline CDR1 MNHNS, CDR2 SASEGT. The CDR3 runs 15 residues. V lost 7 bases and J lost 3; bases outside the gene matches: 5. The chain's CDR3 is CASTRLAGDTGELFF. The CDR3 DNA follows: TGTGCCAGCACGCGCCTAGCGGGAGACACCGGGGAGCTGTTTTTT.

This sequence joins TRBV30 and TRBJ2-5, with 10 bases identical to TRBD1. Germline V lookup: CDR1 GTSNPN, CDR2 SVGIG (reference sequence). The J segment lost 4 bases and the V segment lost 1 base, leaving 9 bases of the junction unmatched. CDR3 size: 16 residues. The CDR3 DNA follows: TGTGCCTGGAGTGGCAGTTGGACAGGGGGGTCAGAGACCCAGTACTTC. This sequence encodes CAWSGSWTGGSETQYF.

The gene calls are TRBV5-1 and TRBJ1-5; D gene ambiguous. The CDR3 totals 14 residues. Germline values: CDR1 SGHRS, CDR2 YFSETQ. V was clipped by 0 bases and J by 3 bases, with 7 bases between them. CDR3 protein: CASSLESANQPQHF. DNA for the CDR3: TGCGCCAGCAGCTTGGAAAGTGCCAATCAGCCCCAGCATTTT.

The CDR3 DNA reads TGTGCCAGCACCGTCGACAGGGTTGCCTACGAGCAGTACTTC. It translates to CASTVDRVAYEQYF. The chain combines TRBV12-3 or TRBV12-4 with TRBJ2-7, with 7 positions matching TRBD1. The CDR3 is 14 amino acids. Trimming at V came to 7 bases and at J to 2 bases, leaving 8 bases not matched to a gene.

This clonotype appeared a few times. The chain joins TRBV10-1 to TRBJ2-1; 8 bases line up with TRBD1. Per germline, CDR1 WNHNN and CDR2 SYGVQD (reference sequence). The CDR3 runs 13 residues. With V trimmed by 4 bases and J by 7 bases, 3 bases remained unmatched. The chain's CDR3 is CASSGTGRNEQFF. The CDR3 DNA sequence: TGCGCCAGCAGTGGGACAGGGAGGAATGAGCAGTTCTTC.

In this sample, this clonotype turned up a few times. The chain employs TRBV20-1 and TRBJ1-5; weak D call: TRBD1 (5 bases). CDR1 and CDR2 from the germline V gene are DFQATT and SNEGSKA (reference sequence). CDR3 length: 16 amino acids. V was cut by 0 bases and J by 0 bases, with 12 bases left in between. DNA of the CDR3: TGCAGTGCTAGAGATACAGGCCTTGGTAGCAATCAGCCCCAGCATTTT. It specifies CSARDTGLGSNQPQHF.

This clonotype was counted many times. The chain joins TRBV5-1 to TRBJ2-7, with TRBD1 matching 9 bases. V lost 7 bases, J lost 4 bases, and 9 bases stayed unmatched. Germline V CDR1 and CDR2: SGHRS, YFSETQ. There are 14 residues in the CDR3. The CDR3 sequence: CASQFGTGPYEQYF. For the CDR3, the DNA is TGCGCCAGCCAATTTGGGACAGGGCCGTACGAGCAGTACTTC.

This sequence joins TRBV27 and TRBJ1-5; D is unresolved. The CDR3 covers 14 residues. CDR1 is MNHEY, CDR2 SMNVEV, per germline (reference sequence). Trimming left V 2 bases short and J 2 bases short, with 7 bases between. The CDR3 reads CASSLMWGNQPQHF. CDR3 DNA: TGTGCCAGCAGTTTAATGTGGGGCAATCAGCCCCAGCATTTT.

This clonotype has at least ten counts. The chain employs TRBV28 and TRBJ1-2; unclear D gene. Looked up from germline, CDR1 is MDHEN and CDR2 is SYDVKM. V dropped 7 bases and J dropped 3 bases, with 9 bases sitting between them. The length of the CDR3 is 12 residues. The CDR3, as DNA: TGTGCCAGCAAGAGGACTGACTATGGCTACACCTTC. As protein: CASKRTDYGYTF.

The gene calls are TRBV10-2 and TRBJ2-1; TRBD2 agrees at 12 bases. The length of the CDR3 is 19 residues. CDR1 is WSHSY and CDR2 is SAAADI in the germline V gene. The junction had 16 bases not matched to a gene; V was cut back by 6 bases and J by 4 bases. This chain's CDR3 is CASRKHPRTSGTGYNEQFF. The CDR3 DNA is TGCGCCAGCAGGAAACATCCTAGGACTAGCGGGACAGGATACAATGAGCAGTTCTTC.

This clonotype has at least ten counts. J is TRBJ2-7 and V is TRBV6-6; TRBD1 matches at 7 bases. Unmatched junction bases numbered 2, after V lost 4 bases and J lost 2 bases. The germline gives CDR1 MNHNY, CDR2 SVGAGI (reference sequence). The length of the CDR3 is 13 residues. The DNA for the CDR3 is TGTGCCAGCAGTTGGGACAGACCCTACGAGCAGTACTTC. Its protein product is CASSWDRPYEQYF.

This clonotype was picked up many times. The chain has TRBV10-3 and TRBJ2-3, with TRBD1 as a possible D gene (7 bases). This CDR3 region has 14 residues. V was cut by 2 bases and J by 5 bases, with 11 bases left in between. CDR1 is ENHRY and CDR2 is SYGVKD in the germline V gene. CDR3 protein: CAISEGGGRDTQYF. The CDR3 nucleotides read TGTGCCATCAGTGAGGGAGGGGGCAGAGATACGCAGTATTTT.

This clonotype was counted between two and nine times. The CDR3 nucleotides are TGCGCCAGCAGCCGAAGGACAGGGGCGGGCAATGAGCAGTTCTTC. It codes for CASSRRTGAGNEQFF. The gene calls are TRBV5-1 and TRBJ2-1, with TRBD1 identical over 9 bases. After removal of 4 bases from V and 6 bases from J, the junction contained 8 bases not matched to a gene. The CDR3 is 15 amino acids. Germline V gives CDR1 SGHRS, CDR2 YFSETQ.

This clonotype was counted between two and nine times. The chain uses TRBV24-1 and TRBJ1-5; no clear D gene. The germline CDR1 and CDR2 sequences are KGHDR and SFDVKD. The V and J ends lost 4 bases and 3 bases respectively, with 15 bases between them. The CDR3 contains 16 residues. The CDR3 loop is CATSDQHWSNNQPQHF. DNA of the CDR3: TGTGCCACCAGTGACCAACATTGGTCAAACAATCAGCCCCAGCATTTT.

V gene TRBV5-1 combines with J gene TRBJ2-2, with D maybe TRBD2 (6 bases). This CDR3 region has 15 residues. Trimming shortened V by 1 base and J by 6 bases, and 13 bases separated the two germline ends. The germline V gene has CDR1 SGHRS and CDR2 YFSETQ. The CDR3 DNA follows: TGCGCCAGCAGCTTGAATGTCGGGGGAGCCGGGGAGCTGTTTTTT. Encoded protein: CASSLNVGGAGELFF.

The rearrangement joins TRBV20-1 to TRBJ2-1; TRBD2 agrees at 9 bases. The CDR3 runs 15 residues. Germline V lookup: CDR1 DFQATT, CDR2 SNEGSKA (reference sequence). The trim removed 7 bases at V and 1 base at J, leaving 8 bases unmatched. The CDR3 nucleotides are TGCAGTGTCGGGGGAGCGGGAGGTTCCTACAATGAGCAGTTCTTC. Its protein product is CSVGGAGGSYNEQFF.

The CDR3 spells CASSSTGQGETQYF. The CDR3, as DNA: TGTGCCAGCAGCTCGACAGGACAAGGGGAGACCCAGTACTTC. The V and J genes are TRBV13 and TRBJ2-5, with D possibly matching TRBD1 (6 bases). V shed 4 bases and J shed 5 bases, with 14 bases lying between them. Germline V gene lookup returns CDR1 PRHDT and CDR2 FYEKMQ (reference sequence). The CDR3 is 14 residues long.

J is TRBJ1-2 and V is TRBV10-3, with D uncertain. The germline V gene has CDR1 ENHRY and CDR2 SYGVKD. CDR3 length: 13 amino acids. V was clipped by 4 bases and J by 3 bases, with 9 bases between them. The CDR3 nucleotides are TGTGCCATCAGTGGGTCCACGGACTATGGCTACACCTTC. Translated: CAISGSTDYGYTF.

This clonotype was detected ten times or more. The genes are TRBV12-3 or TRBV12-4 and TRBJ1-2, with TRBD1 matching 7 bases. There are 16 residues in the CDR3. The trim removed 4 bases at V and 4 bases at J, leaving 12 bases unmatched. For the CDR3, the DNA is TGTGCCAGCAGTTCCAGGGCGAGACAGGGTGCCTATGGCTACACCTTC. Translating gives CASSSRARQGAYGYTF.

Ten or more counts support this clonotype. The gene calls are TRBV29-1 and TRBJ2-7, with D possibly being TRBD1 (6 bases). The length of the CDR3 is 14 residues. V gave up 6 bases and J gave up 5 bases, with 20 bases separating them. CDR1 and CDR2 (germline): SQVTM, ANQGSEA. CDR3 nucleotides: TGCAGCGTCGTTGACAGGTTGGGTCCCCACGAGCAGTACTTC. As protein: CSVVDRLGPHEQYF.

The rearrangement joins TRBV7-2 to TRBJ1-1; D perhaps matches TRBD1 (6 bases). Trimming left V 4 bases short and J 4 bases short, with 16 bases between. The CDR3 is 15 residues long. Germline V gives CDR1 SGHTA, CDR2 FQGNSA. The CDR3 DNA sequence: TGTGCCAGCAGCTCCTGGGGGGGGCTGGGCACTGAAGCTTTCTTT. Translated: CASSSWGGLGTEAFF.

This clonotype has a handful of counts. This chain connects TRBV10-3 to TRBJ1-6, with D perhaps TRBD1 (5 bases). The CDR3 contains 17 residues. V dropped 4 bases and J dropped 6 bases, with 19 bases sitting between them. Germline-derived CDR1 and CDR2 are ENHRY and SYGVKD. In DNA form, the CDR3 reads TGTGCCATCAGTGCCTCAGGGTCCGGGGGAAGTAATTCACCCCTCCACTTT. It encodes CAISASGSGGSNSPLHF.

This clonotype was recorded many times. This chain connects TRBV20-1 to TRBJ2-3, with TRBD2 matching 13 bases. Unmatched junction bases numbered 6, after V lost 6 bases and J lost 0 bases. CDR1 is DFQATT and CDR2 is SNEGSKA in the germline V gene (reference sequence). This CDR3 is built from 16 residues. The CDR3 is CSAPGLAGVSTDTQYF. The CDR3 coding sequence is TGCAGTGCCCCCGGACTAGCGGGGGTTAGCACAGATACGCAGTATTTT.

This clonotype was recorded a few times. This chain links TRBV7-2 with TRBJ1-2; TRBD1 matches at 7 bases. The CDR3 loop spans 17 amino acids. The V and J ends lost 4 bases and 5 bases, in that order; junction bases with no gene match: 16. Germline V gene lookup returns CDR1 SGHTA and CDR2 FQGNSA. CDR3 DNA: TGTGCCAGCAGCTCTAGGGGCGACAGGGCGCGGGCGTATGGCTACACCTTC. This sequence encodes CASSSRGDRARAYGYTF.

This clonotype was found many times. The chain couples TRBV20-1 to TRBJ1-2, with TRBD1 as a possible D gene (5 bases). The CDR3 is 12 amino acids. V shed 6 bases and J shed 3 bases, with 11 bases lying between them. From germline, CDR1 is DFQATT and CDR2 SNEGSKA (reference sequence). CDR3 DNA sequence: TGCAGTGCCGGGGCCGACGACTATGGCTACACCTTC. It is translated as CSAGADDYGYTF.

This clonotype was detected ten times or more. The chain carries TRBV6-1 and TRBJ2-7; 10 bases map to TRBD1. This CDR3 has 14 amino acids. Trimming removed 8 bases from V and 7 bases from J; junction bases left unmatched: 11. The germline CDR1 and CDR2 sequences are MNHNS and SASEGT. The CDR3 is CASLRQGASREQYF. In DNA, the CDR3 is TGTGCCAGCCTACGACAGGGGGCCTCTCGGGAGCAGTACTTC.

This clonotype appeared a few times. The V call is TRBV5-6, the J call TRBJ1-1, with D uncertain. With 3 bases removed from V and 0 bases from J, the gap between germline ends came to 9 bases. Germline values: CDR1 SGHDT, CDR2 YYEEEE. The CDR3 sequence is 14 residues long. The CDR3 here is CASSWARLNTEAFF. CDR3 bases: TGTGCCAGCAGCTGGGCCCGGCTGAACACTGAAGCTTTCTTT.

This clonotype was counted ten times or more. This sequence joins TRBV12-3 or TRBV12-4 and TRBJ2-3, with D unresolved. The V gene lost 8 bases and the J gene lost 3 bases, with 12 bases spanning the gap. There are 13 residues in the CDR3. The DNA for the CDR3 is TGTGCCAGCGATGATCAGGAGACAGATACGCAGTATTTT. Translated: CASDDQETDTQYF.

This clonotype was counted many times. The V gene is TRBV5-1, the J gene TRBJ2-7; 9 bases agree with TRBD2. V lost 4 bases and J lost 3; bases outside the gene matches: 8. Germline V gives CDR1 SGHRS, CDR2 YFSETQ. This CDR3 comprises 15 residues. This chain's CDR3 is CASSPGASGVYEQYF. In nucleotides, the CDR3 is TGCGCCAGCAGCCCAGGGGCTAGCGGGGTCTACGAGCAGTACTTC.

This clonotype was seen only a few times. The chain links TRBV10-2 to TRBJ1-5, with no clear D. V was pared by 6 bases and J by 3 bases, with 15 bases between. Germline CDR1 reads WSHSY; CDR2 reads SAAADI. This CDR3 has 15 residues. CDR3 sequence reads: CASSVNTGPNQPQHF. CDR3 DNA: TGCGCCAGCAGCGTGAATACCGGACCCAATCAGCCCCAGCATTTT.